Sequencing of this TCR beta chain was carried out in a study of blood T cell repertoires in COVID-19. Ages ranged from about 18 to 89 years, with residence in about two dozen US areas. Participants' own reports of clinical history determined their cohort assignment. Those designated as exposed participants met a COVID-19 case within 2 weeks before study entry. Original processing notes: It was from reference gene primer amplification that nucleated cell counts were estimated. The repertoire was sequenced with immunoSEQ multiplex PCR; TCRdb's copy has only in-frame clones and lacks some. V, J and clone size reflect that table, while D and trimming were determined from the DNA. Among under 450,000 clones, approximately 89% were seen once, and the ten largest hold 0.8% to 0.9%. V lost 3 bases, J lost 3 bases, and 11 bases lay in between. Germline V gene data show CDR1 as MDHEN and CDR2 as SYDVKM. The CDR3 is made up of 14 amino acids.

The sequence was collected from a woman aged 40 to 50 who had been exposed to COVID-19. V usage is TRBV28 and J usage is TRBJ1-1; D unclear. Sequenced material: PBMCs or T cells enriched from blood (not recorded which). DNA of the CDR3: TGTGCCAGCAGTTTGATTCCCGGGTACACTGAAGCTTTCTTT. It encodes CASSLIPGYTEAFF.